What follows is one TCR beta chain and its context. The record originates from a study of patients and donors after allogeneic stem cell transplantation. TCRdb re-derived calls from the RT-PCR reads in MiXCR, one entry per CDR3 protein. The repertoire includes 150,000 to 200,000 distinct CDR3 sequences, around two fifths of them detected once, and 33% sits in the top ten. This CDR3 has 13 amino acids. CDR1 is LGHDT, CDR2 YNNKEL, per germline (reference sequence). The ends lost 4 bases at V and 12 bases at J; junction bases unmatched: 6. Sequencing was performed on blood, either unsorted or a sorted T cell fraction (not recorded which). This clonotype was obtained from a human donor who was either an allogeneic HSCT recipient or a stem cell or donor lymphocyte infusion donor (not recorded which). It is not recorded whose cells these are; they may come from a transplant donor. The chain couples TRBV3-1 to TRBJ1-2; TRBD1 agrees at 12 bases. The DNA of the CDR3 is TGTGCCAGCAGCCGGGGACAGGGGGCGACCGACACCTTC. Amino acid sequence: CASSRGQGATDTF.